This TCR beta chain was sequenced for a study of blood T cell repertoires in COVID-19. Here immunoSEQ multiplex PCR was the method, and the copy in TCRdb shows in-frame clones only, minus some. The data hold around 140,000 clones, with more than 65% observed a single time. Sequenced sample: peripheral blood. The sequence came from a man between 60 and 75 years old with active or convalescent COVID-19.

The CDR3 bases are TGTGCCAGCAGTTTAGTGGGGGGGTACAACTATGGCTACACCTTC. It specifies CASSLVGGYNYGYTF. The V call is TRBV27, the J call TRBJ1-2, with D possibly being TRBD1 (5 bases). This CDR3 contains 15 residues. Germline V gene sequence: CDR1 MNHEY, CDR2 SMNVEV (reference sequence). The V gene lost 2 bases and the J gene lost 2 bases, with 12 bases spanning the gap.